This T cell receptor beta chain was sequenced during a study of CD8 T cell repertoires and HIV-1 epitope variants. Whole-study context: Controls were a CMV, EBV and flu peptide pool, Ebola AY9 negative control, and no-peptide well. Tested: three Gag epitope families, Nef HW9 and YT9. 1M T cells were kept uncultured as a baseline. Study-wide findings and caveats: No clonotypes responded to the TAALDMSHF plasma variant; roughly 5 recognized KF9, one HW9.

For this clone: Its matching antigen is unknown.

This table comes from immunoSEQ multiplex PCR, and its TCRdb copy is limited to in-frame clones, with some not included. The sample shows around 2,500 clones, around 60% of them seen only once. The CDR3 has 11 amino acids. The germline V gene has CDR1 MDHEN and CDR2 SYDVKM. The V end lost 1 base, the J end lost 6 bases, and 2 bases lay between the germline ends. The clonotype originates from a male donor with HIV. The source material was cultured CD8+ T cells derived from PBMCs. The V call is TRBV28, the J call TRBJ2-3; D is unresolved. The CDR3 nucleotides read TGTGCCAGCAGTTTATCGGATACGCAGTATTTT. Protein product: CASSLSDTQYF.